This T cell receptor beta chain originates from a study of molecular identifiers for immune sequencing clone quantification. Germline loops: CDR1 MNHNY, CDR2 SVGAGI (reference sequence). The ends were cut back, 6 bases at V and 3 bases at J, with 11 bases in the middle. The CDR3 is 14 residues long. This clonotype turned up a few times. TCRdb fed the PCR reads into MiXCR, producing one record per CDR3 protein. The sample has nearly 650,000 distinct CDR3 sequences; about 25% are singletons. This receptor was identified in a human donor in good health. Some libraries in this study had Jurkat cell RNA spiked in. The specimen sequenced was naive CD8+ T cells from blood, with Jurkat cell RNA spiked in. Subset: FACS-sorted CD8+CD4-CCR7+CD45RA+ naive T cells. This rearrangement joins TRBV6-6 to TRBJ2-2; the D gene is possibly TRBD1 (6 bases). In nucleotides, the CDR3 is TGTGCCAGCAGGGACAGCTATTACACCGGGGAGCTGTTTTTT. Its protein is CASRDSYYTGELFF.